This TCR beta chain was identified during a study of TIL therapy for anti-PD-1-resistant metastatic lung cancer. Study-wide context: Most patients had lung adenocarcinoma; a handful of tumors were EGFR-mutant, two ALK-rearranged; half smoked currently or formerly.

Time point given: pre-treatment sample, taken before nivolumab and TIL therapy. Most excised metastases sampled were pleural nodules or supraclavicular lymph nodes. Patients were adults with stage 4 NSCLC. Of note for this clone: Its target is not known.

CDR3 size: 13 residues. Per the germline V gene, CDR1 is MNHEY and CDR2 is SMNVEV (reference sequence). Trimming removed 2 bases from V and 3 bases from J, with 7 bases in between. Broader study findings: TIL cultures after expansion showed higher clonality and lower diversity than baseline tumor (median around 5.9% vs 31%).

The immunoSEQ assay was v3. Libraries were sequenced to 1.5 million to 2 million read pairs (survey) or roughly 5-6.5 million (deep). TCRdb's copy holds only in-frame clones and misses some; the assay was immunoSEQ multiplex PCR. Of 95,000 or so clones in the sample, just over 65% were seen once. The TCR sequence derives from a person aged 25-80 years with non-small cell lung cancer. Specimen: tumor tissue, collected at baseline. The chain uses TRBV27 and TRBJ1-1; the D is unclear. For the CDR3, the DNA is TGTGCCAGCAGTTTAGTAGGGTACACTGAAGCTTTCTTT. Translation gives CASSLVGYTEAFF.